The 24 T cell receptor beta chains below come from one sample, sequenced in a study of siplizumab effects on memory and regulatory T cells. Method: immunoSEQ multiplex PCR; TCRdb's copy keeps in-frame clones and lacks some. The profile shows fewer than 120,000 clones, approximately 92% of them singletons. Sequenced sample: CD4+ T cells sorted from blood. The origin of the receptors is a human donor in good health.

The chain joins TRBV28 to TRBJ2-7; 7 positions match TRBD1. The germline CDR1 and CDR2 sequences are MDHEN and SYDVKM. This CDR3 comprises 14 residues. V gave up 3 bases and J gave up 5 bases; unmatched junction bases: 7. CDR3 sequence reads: CASSLVGGFDEQYF. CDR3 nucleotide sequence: TGTGCCAGCAGTTTGGTAGGGGGCTTCGACGAGCAGTACTTC.

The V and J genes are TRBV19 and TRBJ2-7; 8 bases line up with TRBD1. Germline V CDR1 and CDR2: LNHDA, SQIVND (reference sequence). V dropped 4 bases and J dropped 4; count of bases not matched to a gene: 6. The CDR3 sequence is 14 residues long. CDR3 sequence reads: CASSTDRGWYEQYF. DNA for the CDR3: TGTGCCAGTAGTACTGACAGGGGTTGGTACGAGCAGTACTTC.

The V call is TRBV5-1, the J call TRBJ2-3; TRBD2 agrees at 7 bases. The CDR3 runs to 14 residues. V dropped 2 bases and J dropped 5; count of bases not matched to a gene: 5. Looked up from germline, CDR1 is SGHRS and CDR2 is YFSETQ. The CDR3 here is CASSLTSAGDTQYF. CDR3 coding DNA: TGCGCCAGCAGCTTAACTAGCGCAGGAGATACGCAGTATTTT.

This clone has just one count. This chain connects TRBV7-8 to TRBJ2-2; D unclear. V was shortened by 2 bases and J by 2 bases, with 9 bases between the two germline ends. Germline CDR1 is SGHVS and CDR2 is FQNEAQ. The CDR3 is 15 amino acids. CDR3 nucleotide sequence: TGTGCCAGCAGCTTACAACAGAGTAACACCGGGGAGCTGTTTTTT. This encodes CASSLQQSNTGELFF.

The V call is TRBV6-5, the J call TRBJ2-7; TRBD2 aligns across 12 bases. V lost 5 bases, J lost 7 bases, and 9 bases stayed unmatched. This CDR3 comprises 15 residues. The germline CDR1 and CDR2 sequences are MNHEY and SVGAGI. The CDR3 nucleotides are TGTGCCAGCAGTCCCCTAGCGGGAGGGGTTTGGGAGCAGTACTTC. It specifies CASSPLAGGVWEQYF.

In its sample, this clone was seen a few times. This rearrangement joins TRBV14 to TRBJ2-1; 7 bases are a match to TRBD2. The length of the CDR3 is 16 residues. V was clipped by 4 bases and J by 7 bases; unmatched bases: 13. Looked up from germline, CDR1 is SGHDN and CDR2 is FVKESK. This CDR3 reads CASSPLETSLLNEQFF. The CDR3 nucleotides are TGTGCCAGCAGCCCTCTGGAGACTAGCCTCCTTAATGAGCAGTTCTTC.

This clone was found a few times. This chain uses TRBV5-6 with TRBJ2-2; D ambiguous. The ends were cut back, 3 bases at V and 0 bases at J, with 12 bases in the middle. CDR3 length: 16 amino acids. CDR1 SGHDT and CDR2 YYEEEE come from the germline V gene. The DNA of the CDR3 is TGTGCCAGCAGCTCCTTTGCGTATTCGAACACCGGGGAGCTGTTTTTT. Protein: CASSSFAYSNTGELFF.

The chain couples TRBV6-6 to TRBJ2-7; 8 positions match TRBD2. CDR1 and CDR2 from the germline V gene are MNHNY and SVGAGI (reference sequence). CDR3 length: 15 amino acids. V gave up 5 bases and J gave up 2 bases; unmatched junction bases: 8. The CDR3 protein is CASSNGLATAYEQYF. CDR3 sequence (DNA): TGTGCCAGCAGTAACGGACTAGCAACAGCCTACGAGCAGTACTTC.

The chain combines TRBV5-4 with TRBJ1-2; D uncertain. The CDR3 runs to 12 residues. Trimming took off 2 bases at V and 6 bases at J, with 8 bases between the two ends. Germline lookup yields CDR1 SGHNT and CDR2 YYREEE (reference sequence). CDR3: CASSFQVDGYTF. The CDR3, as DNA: TGTGCCAGCAGCTTTCAGGTGGATGGCTACACCTTC.

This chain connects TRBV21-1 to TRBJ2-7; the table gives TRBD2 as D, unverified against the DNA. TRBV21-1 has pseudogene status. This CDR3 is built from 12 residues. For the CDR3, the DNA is TGTGCCAGCAGCAAAACGGGTCACGAGCAGTACTTC. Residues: CASSKTGHEQYF.

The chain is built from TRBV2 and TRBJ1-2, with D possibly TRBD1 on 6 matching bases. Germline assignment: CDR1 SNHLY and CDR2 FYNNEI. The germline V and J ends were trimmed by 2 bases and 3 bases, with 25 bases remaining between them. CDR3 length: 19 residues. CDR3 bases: TGTGCCAGCAGTGAATTATTTGGTTGGGACACATCGATTCACTATGGCTACACCTTC. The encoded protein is CASSELFGWDTSIHYGYTF.

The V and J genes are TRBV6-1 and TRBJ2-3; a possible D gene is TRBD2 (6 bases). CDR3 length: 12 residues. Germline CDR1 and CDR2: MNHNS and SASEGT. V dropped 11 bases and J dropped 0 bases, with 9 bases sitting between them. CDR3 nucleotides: TGTGCCGGCGGGATTAGCACAGATACGCAGTATTTT. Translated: CAGGISTDTQYF.

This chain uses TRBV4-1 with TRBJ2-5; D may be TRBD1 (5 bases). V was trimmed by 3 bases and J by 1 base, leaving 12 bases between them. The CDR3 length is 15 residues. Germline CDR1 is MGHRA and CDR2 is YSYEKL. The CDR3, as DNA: TGCGCCAGCAGCCACCTTGGGGCGAGCCAAGAGACCCAGTACTTC. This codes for CASSHLGASQETQYF.

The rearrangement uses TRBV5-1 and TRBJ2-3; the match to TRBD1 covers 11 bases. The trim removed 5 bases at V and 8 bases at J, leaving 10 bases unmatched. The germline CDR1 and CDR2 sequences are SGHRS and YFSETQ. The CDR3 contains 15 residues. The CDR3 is CASSPGQGATPTQYF. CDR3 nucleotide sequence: TGCGCCAGCAGTCCTGGACAGGGGGCAACGCCTACGCAGTATTTT.

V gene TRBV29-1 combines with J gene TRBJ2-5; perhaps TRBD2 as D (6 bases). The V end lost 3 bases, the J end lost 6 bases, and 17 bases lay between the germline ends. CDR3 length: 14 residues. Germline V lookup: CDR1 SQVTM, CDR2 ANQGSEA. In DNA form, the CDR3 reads TGCAGCGTTGAGAGGGACGGAGGGTCGAAGACCCAGTACTTC. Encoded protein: CSVERDGGSKTQYF.

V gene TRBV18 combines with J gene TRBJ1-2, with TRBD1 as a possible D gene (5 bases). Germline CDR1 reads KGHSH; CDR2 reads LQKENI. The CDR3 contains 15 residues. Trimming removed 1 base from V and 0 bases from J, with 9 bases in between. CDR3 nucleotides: TGTGCCAGCTCACCACGGGACGGAGCTAACTATGGCTACACCTTC. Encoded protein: CASSPRDGANYGYTF. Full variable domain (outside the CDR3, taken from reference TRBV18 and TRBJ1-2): NAGVMQNPRHLVRRRGQEARLRCSPMKGHSHVYWYRQLPEEGLKFMVYLQKENIIDESGMPKERFSAEFPKEGPSILRIQQVVRGDSAAYFCASSPRDGANYGYTFGSGTRLTVV.

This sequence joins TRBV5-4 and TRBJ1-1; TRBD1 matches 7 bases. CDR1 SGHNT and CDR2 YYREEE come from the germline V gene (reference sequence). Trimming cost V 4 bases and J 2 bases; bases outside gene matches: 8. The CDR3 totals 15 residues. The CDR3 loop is CASSQPGTANTEAFF. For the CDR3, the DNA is TGTGCCAGCAGCCAGCCCGGGACAGCTAACACTGAAGCTTTCTTT.

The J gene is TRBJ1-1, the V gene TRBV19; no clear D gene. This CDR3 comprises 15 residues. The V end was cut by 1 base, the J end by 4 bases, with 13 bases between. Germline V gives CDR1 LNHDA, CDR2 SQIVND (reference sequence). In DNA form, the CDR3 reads TGTGCCAGTAGTATAGGCCTCAGGACGGTCACTGAAGCTTTCTTT. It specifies CASSIGLRTVTEAFF.

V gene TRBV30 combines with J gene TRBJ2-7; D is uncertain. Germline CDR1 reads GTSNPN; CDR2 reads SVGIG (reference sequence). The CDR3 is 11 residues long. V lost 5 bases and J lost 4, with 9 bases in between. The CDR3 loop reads CAWDLGYEQYF. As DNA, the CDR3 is TGTGCCTGGGACCTTGGGTACGAGCAGTACTTC.

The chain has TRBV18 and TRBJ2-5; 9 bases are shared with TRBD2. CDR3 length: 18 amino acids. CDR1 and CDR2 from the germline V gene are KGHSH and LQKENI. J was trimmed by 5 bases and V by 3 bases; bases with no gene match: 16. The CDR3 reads CASSPLLNSGRGKETQYF. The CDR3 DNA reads TGTGCCAGCTCACCGTTGTTAAATAGCGGGAGAGGGAAGGAGACCCAGTACTTC.

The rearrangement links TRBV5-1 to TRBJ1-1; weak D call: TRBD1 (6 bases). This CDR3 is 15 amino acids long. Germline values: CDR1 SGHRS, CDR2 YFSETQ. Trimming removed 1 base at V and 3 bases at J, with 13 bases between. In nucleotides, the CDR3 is TGCGCCAGCAGCTTGACAGGGCTTTCTTACACTGAAGCTTTCTTT. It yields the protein CASSLTGLSYTEAFF.

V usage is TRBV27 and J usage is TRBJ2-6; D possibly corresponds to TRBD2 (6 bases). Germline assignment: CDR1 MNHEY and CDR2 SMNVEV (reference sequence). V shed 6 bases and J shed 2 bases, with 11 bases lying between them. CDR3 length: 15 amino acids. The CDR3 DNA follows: TGTGCCAGCAGCCCAGCGGGCGCTGGGGCCAACGTCCTGACTTTC. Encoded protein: CASSPAGAGANVLTF.

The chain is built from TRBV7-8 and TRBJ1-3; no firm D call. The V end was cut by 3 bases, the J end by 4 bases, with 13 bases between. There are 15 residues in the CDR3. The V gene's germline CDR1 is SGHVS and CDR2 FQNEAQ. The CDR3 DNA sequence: TGTGCCAGCAGCTTGGATCCTCGCCCGGGAAACACCATATATTTT. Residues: CASSLDPRPGNTIYF.

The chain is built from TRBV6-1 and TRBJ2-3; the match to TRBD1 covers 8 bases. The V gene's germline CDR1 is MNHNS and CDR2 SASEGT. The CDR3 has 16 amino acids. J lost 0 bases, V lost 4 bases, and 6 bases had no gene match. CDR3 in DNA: TGTGCCAGCAGTGGGCGGGACAGGCTTAGCACAGATACGCAGTATTTT. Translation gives CASSGRDRLSTDTQYF.